The sequence of this T cell receptor (beta chain) was determined in a study of T cell repertoires in cytomegalovirus infection. Overall study context: HLA-B-restricted CMV epitopes that are well studied were used alongside recently identified HLA-C-restricted ones. Matching HLA type and CMV infection were both indicated by public TCR beta signatures.

TCRdb fed the reads into MiXCR, producing one record per CDR3 protein. The sample lists approximately 470,000 distinct CDR3 sequences, roughly 46% occurring once. Turning to this clonotype: Its antigen remains unidentified.

V was clipped by 2 bases and J by 7 bases, with 9 bases between them. The CDR3 has 12 amino acids. CDR1 SGHTA and CDR2 FQGNSA come from the germline V gene. The sequence was obtained from a human donor in good health (CMV status not recorded). Some clones in this sample may be carry-over from other donors' samples. This chain connects TRBV7-2 to TRBJ2-7; weak D call: TRBD1 (5 bases). The material sequenced was cultured PBMCs, taken from culture after CMV antigen stimulation. The DNA of the CDR3 is TGTGCCAGCAGCTTACAGGGTTGGGAGCAGTACTTC. Protein sequence: CASSLQGWEQYF.